The next 8 T cell receptor beta chains were all read from a single sample in a study of blood T cell repertoires in COVID-19. Assay: immunoSEQ multiplex PCR; the TCRdb copy retains only in-frame clones and omits some. Of some 120,000 clones in the sample, approximately 80% were seen once. Sequenced sample: peripheral blood. These receptors came from a human donor in a cohort sampled during active COVID-19.

The chain recombines TRBV7-9 with TRBJ1-1; 9 bases are a match to TRBD1. Germline V gives CDR1 SEHNR, CDR2 FQNEAQ (reference sequence). This CDR3 spans 15 amino acids. The J segment lost 4 bases and the V segment lost 5 bases, leaving 8 bases of the junction unmatched. CDR3 bases: TGTGCCAGCAGCCTTACAGGGGGCACGGGCACTGAAGCTTTCTTT. This sequence encodes CASSLTGGTGTEAFF.

This chain connects TRBV29-1 to TRBJ1-5; weak D call: TRBD1 (5 bases). The CDR3 is made up of 12 amino acids. Germline V gene data show CDR1 as SQVTM and CDR2 as ANQGSEA. Between the trimmed V and J ends, which lost 6 bases and 5 bases, there was a span of 11 bases. CDR3 in amino acids: CSVETEDQPQHF. CDR3 DNA sequence: TGCAGCGTAGAGACAGAAGATCAGCCCCAGCATTTT. Full variable domain (outside the CDR3, taken from reference TRBV29-1 and TRBJ1-5): SAVISQKPSRDICQRGTSLTIQCQVDSQVTMMFWYRQQPGQSLTLIATANQGSEATYESGFVIDKFPISRPNLTFSTLTVSNMSPEDSSIYLCSVETEDQPQHFGDGTRLSIL.

This chain links TRBV3-1 (or the pseudogene TRBV3-2) with TRBJ2-7; 12 nucleotides align to TRBD2. V shed 4 bases and J 3 bases; nucleotides not matched to a gene: 7. The CDR3 spans 16 residues. Germline V CDR1 and CDR2: LGHDT, YNNKEL (reference sequence). This chain's CDR3 is CASSPRGLAGFYEQYF. The CDR3 coding sequence is TGTGCCAGCAGCCCACGCGGACTAGCGGGATTCTACGAGCAGTACTTC.

The gene calls are TRBV19 and TRBJ2-1, with 8 bases aligning to TRBD1. Germline lookup yields CDR1 LNHDA and CDR2 SQIVND (reference sequence). The CDR3 sequence is 12 residues long. The J segment lost 7 bases and the V segment lost 9 bases, leaving 5 bases of the junction unmatched. The CDR3 region is CARVDRGNEQFF. As DNA, the CDR3 is TGTGCCAGAGTTGACAGGGGTAATGAGCAGTTCTTC.

This clone occurred a few times. The chain links TRBV6-5 to TRBJ1-1; the D gene is possibly TRBD1 (6 bases). V was clipped by 2 bases and J by 3 bases, with 7 bases between them. The CDR3 has 13 amino acids. CDR1 and CDR2 from the germline V gene are MNHEY and SVGAGI. In DNA, the CDR3 is TGTGCCAGCAGTTACAGACAGGACACTGAAGCTTTCTTT. This encodes CASSYRQDTEAFF.

The chain recombines TRBV11-3 with TRBJ1-1, with TRBD1 as a possible D gene (6 bases). The CDR3 is 13 amino acids. V was clipped by 4 bases and J by 1 base, with 7 bases between them. Germline V gene lookup returns CDR1 SGHNT and CDR2 YENEEA. CDR3 coding DNA: TGTGCCAGCAGCTCGACAGGGAACACTGAAGCTTTCTTT. Encoded protein: CASSSTGNTEAFF.

This chain joins TRBV3-1 (or the pseudogene TRBV3-2) and TRBJ2-7; a weak D match, TRBD2 (6 bases). The CDR3 runs 15 residues. With 2 bases removed from V and 2 bases from J, the gap between germline ends came to 13 bases. From germline, CDR1 is LGHDT and CDR2 YNNKEL (reference sequence). CDR3 sequence: CASSQWGDRAYEQYF. CDR3 sequence (DNA): TGTGCCAGCAGCCAATGGGGGGATCGAGCCTACGAGCAGTACTTC.

The gene calls are TRBV15 and TRBJ2-7, with TRBD1 matching 7 bases. Germline V gives CDR1 LNHNV, CDR2 YYDKDF (reference sequence). With 2 bases clipped from V and 4 bases from J, the junction kept 5 bases outside the gene matches. The CDR3 covers 14 residues. DNA for the CDR3: TGTGCCACCAGCAGACGACAGGGAGATTACGAGCAGTACTTC. This encodes CATSRRQGDYEQYF.